Below, 28 T cell receptor beta chains from the same sample are listed, as sequenced in a study of T cells in women clearing cervical HPV infection. Some clones are missing from TCRdb's copy, which holds only in-frame ones; the method was immunoSEQ multiplex PCR. In total, the table holds some 21,000 clones. Sequenced input: blood buffy coat. These receptors were collected from a woman aged 18-70 years with a cervical HPV16 infection that either progressed to CIN3+ or cleared (not recorded which).

Worth noting for this clone: The observed sequence ends 3 residues before the CDR3 terminus, with the missing tail filled in from the germline J gene. The rearrangement links TRBV7-9 to TRBJ2-4; the D is unclear. This CDR3 has 13 amino acids. Germline lookup yields CDR1 SEHNR and CDR2 FQNEAQ (reference sequence). The CDR3 is CASSLAAGYGQYF. The sequenced part of the CDR3 DNA is TGTGCCAGCAGCTTAGCGGCAGGTTATGGT.

Details on this clone: The CDR3 end lies 3 residues beyond the end of the read and is filled in from the germline J gene. This rearrangement joins TRBV18 to TRBJ2-2, with 9 nucleotides matching TRBD2. J was trimmed by 3 bases and V by 2 bases; bases with no gene match: 4. The CDR3 covers 16 residues. Germline V gene data show CDR1 as KGHSH and CDR2 as LQKENI. Partial CDR3 DNA: TGTGCCAGCTCACCATTTAGCGGGAGTGACACCGGGGAG. It translates to CASSPFSGSDTGE. The entire CDR3 is CASSPFSGSDTGELFF. The full variable domain, completed using reference TRBV18 and TRBJ2-2, is NAGVMQNPRHLVRRRGQEARLRCSPMKGHSHVYWYRQLPEEGLKFMVYLQKENIIDESGMPKERFSAEFPKEGPSILRIQQVVRGDSAAYFCASSPFSGSDTGELFFGEGSRLTVL.

On this clone: The CDR3 end is not reached by the read, which stops 3 residues before it; the germline J gene fills it in. The chain combines TRBV7-9 with TRBJ2-2, with 10 bases that match TRBD1. CDR3 length: 14 residues. The germline V gene encodes CDR1 SEHNR and CDR2 FQNEAQ (reference sequence). The DNA read from the CDR3 is TGTGCCAGTTCGAAGACAGGGGGCAGCTCACCG. Translating it yields CASSKTGGSSP. The full CDR3 protein reads CASSKTGGSSPLFF. The full variable domain, completed using reference TRBV7-9 and TRBJ2-2, is DTGVSQNPRHKITKRGQNVTFRCDPISEHNRLYWYRQTLGQGPEFLTYFQNEAQLEKSRLLSDRFSAERPKGSFSTLEIQRTEQGDSAMYLCASSKTGGSSPLFFGEGSRLTVL.

As concerns this clone: Sequencing ends 3 residues short of the CDR3 end; the germline J gene provides the rest. The chain couples TRBV7-9 to TRBJ2-3; D call uncertain. The CDR3 length is 15 residues. Trimming took 4 bases from V and 0 from J, leaving 11 bases between them. Germline V lookup: CDR1 SEHNR, CDR2 FQNEAQ (reference sequence). CDR3 bases read: TGTGCCAGCAGCTCCACTACCGATAGCACAGATACG. Translated, it gives CASSSTTDSTDT. The entire CDR3 protein reads CASSSTTDSTDTQYF.

Regarding this clone: The read halts 3 residues ahead of the CDR3 end, with the missing end drawn from the germline J gene. The genes are TRBV13 and TRBJ2-2, with 7 bases fitting TRBD2. Per the germline V gene, CDR1 is PRHDT and CDR2 is FYEKMQ (reference sequence). The CDR3 spans 15 residues. CDR3 DNA, as far as it was read: TGTGCCAGCAGCTGGGGGGAGGGAGGTAATTCACCG. It specifies CASSWGEGGNSP. The CDR3, in full, reads CASSWGEGGNSPLFF.

On this clone itself: The read ends 3 residues before the CDR3 terminus; that terminus is restored from the germline J gene. The rearrangement joins TRBV2 to TRBJ1-5; 8 bases line up with TRBD1. CDR1 is SNHLY and CDR2 is FYNNEI in the germline V gene. The CDR3 loop spans 17 amino acids. V was pared by 8 bases and J by 7 bases, with 19 bases of the junction left unmatched. Incomplete CDR3 DNA: TGTGCCAGCTCGTTCCCACGGCAGGGGGCTGGGGAACAGCCC. The encoded protein is CASSFPRQGAGEQP. The full CDR3 protein reads CASSFPRQGAGEQPQHF.

As regards this clone: The CDR3 is cut off 3 residues early in the read; its end comes from the germline J gene. The rearrangement joins TRBV7-3 to TRBJ1-2, with no clear D. Germline-derived CDR1 and CDR2 are SGHTA and FQGTGA. CDR3 length equals 16 residues. CDR3 in amino acids: CASSLLAGGRNNDYTF. The part of the CDR3 DNA that was read is TGTGCCAGCAGCCTCTTAGCGGGAGGAAGAAACAATGAC. Together with reference TRBV7-3 and TRBJ1-2, the CDR3 gives the full variable domain: GAGVSQTPSNKVTEKGKYVELRCDPISGHTALYWYRQSLGQGPEFLIYFQGTGAADDSGLPNDRFFAVRPEGSVSTLKIQRTERGDSAVYLCASSLLAGGRNNDYTFGSGTRLTVV.

Comments on this clone: The CDR3 end lies 3 residues beyond the end of the read and is filled in from the germline J gene. This chain links TRBV6-1 with TRBJ2-7, with 8 bases lining up with TRBD2. The ends lost 0 bases at V and 2 bases at J; junction bases unmatched: 3. CDR1 is MNHNS, CDR2 SASEGT, per germline. CDR3 length: 15 residues. The sequenced CDR3 bases are TGTGCCAGCAGTGAAGCGCCACTAGCGGCCTACGAG. This translates into CASSEAPLAAYE. In full, the CDR3 reads CASSEAPLAAYEQYF.

In the case of this clone: From the germline J gene comes the end of the CDR3, since the read stops 3 residues before it. The chain has TRBV20-1 and TRBJ2-5; TRBD1 agrees at 9 bases. The junction had 1 base not matched to a gene; V was cut back by 6 bases and J by 2 bases. Germline CDR1 DFQATT, CDR2 SNEGSKA (reference sequence). The CDR3 covers 12 residues. Partial CDR3 DNA: TGCAGTGCCGACAGGGGGCAAGAGACC. This translates into CSADRGQET. Given in full, the CDR3 is CSADRGQETQYF.

For this clone: The CDR3 goes on 3 residues after the read ends, and that part is filled in from the germline J gene. This chain joins TRBV18 and TRBJ2-1; TRBD2 is a possible D gene (6 bases). Trimming took 6 bases from V and 0 from J, leaving 15 bases between them. The CDR3 consists of 16 residues. CDR1 KGHSH and CDR2 LQKENI come from the germline V gene. CDR3 bases read: TGTGCCAGCTCCCTCACTAGCCCCGGCTCCTACAATGAG. As protein: CASSLTSPGSYNE. The entire CDR3 is CASSLTSPGSYNEQFF.

As for this clone: The DNA ends 3 residues before the CDR3 does, and the rest of the CDR3 is filled in from the germline J gene. This chain joins TRBV19 and TRBJ2-3; tentatively, D is TRBD2 (6 bases). The CDR3 covers 15 residues. Looked up from germline, CDR1 is LNHDA and CDR2 is SQIVND (reference sequence). The part of the CDR3 DNA that was read is TGTGCCAGTAGTAGTTTCGGGGGAGGCAATCAGCCG. Translated, it gives CASSSFGGGNQP. The CDR3 in full is CASSSFGGGNQPQYF.

Concerning this clone itself: A junction boundary mismatches the germline segment, possibly from a read error. The observed sequence ends 3 residues before the CDR3 terminus, with the missing tail filled in from the germline J gene. This CDR3 is also generated by other DNA sequences in the sample. The J gene is TRBJ1-3, the V gene TRBV7-2, with 8 positions matching TRBD1. CDR1 SGHTA and CDR2 FQGNSA come from the germline V gene. The CDR3 has 14 amino acids. The CDR3: CASSFAGTGNTIYF. CDR3 bases read: TGTGCCAGCAGCTTCGCGGGGACAGGAAACACT.

As for this clone: The CDR3 end falls 3 residues outside the read, so it is completed with the germline J gene. The chain uses TRBV6-2 or TRBV6-3 and TRBJ1-1, with 9 nucleotides matching TRBD1. This CDR3 is 12 amino acids long. V lost 5 bases and J lost 7; bases outside the gene matches: 2. CDR1 MNHEY and CDR2 SVGEGT come from the germline V gene. CDR3 bases read: TGTGCCAGCAGTCCGGGACAGGGTGAA. Translation: CASSPGQGE. The whole CDR3 protein reads CASSPGQGEAFF.

Concerning this clone: The read finishes 3 residues shy of the CDR3 end, and the germline J gene is used to complete it. The V call is TRBV6-2 or TRBV6-3, the J call TRBJ1-1, with 8 bases identical to TRBD1. CDR3 length equals 14 residues. Germline loops: CDR1 MNHEY, CDR2 SVGEGT. V dropped 6 bases and J dropped 6; count of bases not matched to a gene: 9. The CDR3 reads CASRQTRQGPEAFF. The CDR3 DNA, read in part, is TGTGCCAGCAGACAGACAAGACAGGGGCCTGAA.

With respect to this clone: The read terminates 3 residues ahead of where the CDR3 ends, so the germline J gene completes it. This rearrangement joins TRBV14 to TRBJ2-1; 9 nucleotides match TRBD1. Germline CDR1 reads SGHDN; CDR2 reads FVKESK. Trimming cost V 3 bases and J 3 bases; bases outside gene matches: 3. The CDR3 runs to 15 residues. The CDR3 region is CASSHRDRVYNEQFF. CDR3 DNA, as far as it was read: TGTGCCAGCAGCCATAGGGACAGGGTCTACAATGAG.

On this clone: The read terminates 3 residues before the CDR3 end, so the remaining end is supplied by the germline J gene. The V call is TRBV30, the J call TRBJ2-1; perhaps TRBD2 as D (5 bases). V shed 0 bases and J shed 7 bases, with 7 bases lying between them. Germline V lookup: CDR1 GTSNPN, CDR2 SVGIG (reference sequence). This CDR3 is 12 amino acids long. The CDR3 sequence is CAWSVLGNEQFF. CDR3 DNA, as far as it was read: TGTGCCTGGAGTGTACTAGGGAATGAG. Full variable domain (outside the CDR3, taken from reference TRBV30 and TRBJ2-1): SQTIHQWPATLVQPVGSPLSLECTVEGTSNPNLYWYRQAAGRGLQLLFYSVGIGQISSEVPQNLSASRPQDRQFILSSKKLLLSDSGFYLCAWSVLGNEQFFGPGTRLTVL.

On this clone: The CDR3 end lies 3 residues beyond the end of the read and is filled in from the germline J gene. The rearrangement joins TRBV18 to TRBJ1-2; the D is unclear. Germline values: CDR1 KGHSH, CDR2 LQKENI. This CDR3 is built from 17 residues. CDR3 sequence reads: CASSPLSGSLPNNDYTF. Incomplete CDR3 DNA: TGTGCCAGCTCACCACTCTCCGGGTCCCTACCCAACAATGAC.

Concerning this clone: The CDR3 end lies 3 residues beyond the end of the read and is filled in from the germline J gene. The chain employs TRBV2 and TRBJ2-1; TRBD1 is a possible D gene (6 bases). The ends were cut back, 6 bases at V and 4 bases at J, with 13 bases in the middle. Per the germline V gene, CDR1 is SNHLY and CDR2 is FYNNEI. This CDR3 spans 14 amino acids. The CDR3 DNA, read in part, is TGTGCCAGCAGGATACTTGGGACATACAATGAG. This codes for CASRILGTYNE. The full CDR3 protein is CASRILGTYNEQFF.

For this clone: The read ends 3 residues shy of where the CDR3 ends; the end is completed using the germline J gene. This chain joins TRBV7-8 and TRBJ1-1, with a possible D match to TRBD1 (5 bases). CDR1 SGHVS and CDR2 FQNEAQ come from the germline V gene. This CDR3 spans 16 amino acids. The germline V and J ends were trimmed by 4 bases and 1 base, with 16 bases remaining between them. CDR3 region: CASSYPGDQKNTEAFF. The part of the CDR3 DNA that was read is TGTGCCAGCAGCTACCCGGGGGATCAGAAGAACACTGAA.

To note about this clone: The CDR3 is cut off 3 residues early in the read; its end comes from the germline J gene. The chain uses TRBV20-1 and TRBJ2-1; D is unresolved. Germline CDR1 and CDR2: DFQATT and SNEGSKA (reference sequence). V dropped 0 bases and J dropped 8 bases, with 11 bases sitting between them. The length of the CDR3 is 13 residues. The CDR3 reads CSARDRTPHEQFF. CDR3 bases read: TGCAGTGCTAGAGATAGAACTCCCCATGAG.

To note about this clone: Read coverage stops 3 residues before the CDR3 terminus; the germline J gene supplies the remainder. The chain carries TRBV20-1 and TRBJ1-1; a weak D match, TRBD1 (6 bases). The CDR3 is 13 residues long. The V end lost 6 bases, the J end lost 3 bases, and 14 bases lay between the germline ends. Germline lookup yields CDR1 DFQATT and CDR2 SNEGSKA (reference sequence). The sequenced CDR3 bases are TGCAGTGCCCGGAGGGGGATGGACACTGAA. Translated: CSARRGMDTE. The full CDR3 sequence reads CSARRGMDTEAFF.

A note on this clone: The read terminates 3 residues before the CDR3 end, so the remaining end is supplied by the germline J gene. This rearrangement joins TRBV7-7 to TRBJ1-2, with TRBD1 matching over 7 bases. Germline loops: CDR1 SSHAT, CDR2 FNYEAQ (reference sequence). CDR3 length: 14 amino acids. Incomplete CDR3 DNA: TGTGCCAGCAGCCCCGGGACAGATCTCTACGAC. Protein sequence: CASSPGTDLYD. The whole CDR3 region reads CASSPGTDLYDYTF.

On this clone itself: The read comes to an end 3 residues before the CDR3 does, leaving the germline J gene to fill in the end. J is TRBJ1-5 and V is TRBV19, with 7 bases aligning to TRBD1. Trimming took 5 bases from V and 3 from J; bases not matched to a gene: 7. There are 15 residues in the CDR3. CDR1 is LNHDA, CDR2 SQIVND, per germline (reference sequence). The sequenced part of the CDR3 DNA is TGTGCCAGTAGTGGAACAGGGGTTTTCAATCAGCCC. It codes for CASSGTGVFNQP. The CDR3 in full is CASSGTGVFNQPQHF.

On this clone: The read terminates 3 residues before the CDR3 end, so the remaining end is supplied by the germline J gene. V gene TRBV5-1 combines with J gene TRBJ1-2; D uncertain. This CDR3 has 16 residues. Germline lookup yields CDR1 SGHRS and CDR2 YFSETQ. V dropped 2 bases and J dropped 5 bases, with 19 bases sitting between them. CDR3 loop: CASSFAGSVNGYGYTF. The part of the CDR3 DNA that was read is TGCGCCAGCAGCTTCGCGGGCAGCGTTAATGGGTATGGC.

On this clone itself: The read falls 3 residues short of the CDR3 end, and the missing part is taken from the germline J gene. This chain connects TRBV18 to TRBJ1-5; TRBD1 aligns across 7 bases. CDR3 length equals 16 residues. Germline trimming cut 3 bases from V and 1 base from J; bases unmatched to any gene: 6. CDR1 and CDR2 (germline): KGHSH, LQKENI. The CDR3 loop is CASSPGQSPSNQPQHF. The CDR3 bases that were read are TGTGCCAGCTCACCGGGACAGTCACCGAGCAATCAGCCC.

As concerns this clone: The read comes to an end 3 residues before the CDR3 does, leaving the germline J gene to fill in the end. The chain recombines TRBV20-1 with TRBJ1-4, with unresolved D. The CDR3 totals 16 residues. Germline V gene data show CDR1 as DFQATT and CDR2 as SNEGSKA (reference sequence). This CDR3 is CSARDHLGPRNSPLFF. The sequenced part of the CDR3 DNA is TGCAGTGCTAGAGATCACCTGGGCCCCCGTAATTCACCA.

As regards this clone: The DNA ends 3 residues before the CDR3 does, and the rest of the CDR3 is filled in from the germline J gene. V is TRBV6-2 or TRBV6-3 and J is TRBJ2-1, with a weak D call TRBD2 (6 bases). Germline-derived CDR1 and CDR2 are MNHEY and SVGEGT. V lost 8 bases and J lost 2, with 13 bases in between. The CDR3 has 14 amino acids. CDR3 bases read: TGTGCCAGCGGACTAAGGGGCACCTACAATGAG. Translated, it gives CASGLRGTYNE. From start to end, the CDR3 is CASGLRGTYNEQFF.

A remark on this clone: The CDR3 end falls 3 residues outside the read, so it is completed with the germline J gene. This sequence joins TRBV20-1 and TRBJ2-2, with 8 bases fitting TRBD1. The CDR3 length is 15 residues. In germline, CDR1 is DFQATT, CDR2 SNEGSKA (reference sequence). Trimming cost V 6 bases and J 4 bases; bases outside gene matches: 10. The CDR3 loop is CSATRGRGATGELFF. The sequenced CDR3 bases are TGCAGTGCCACCAGGGGGCGCGGGGCCACCGGGGAG.